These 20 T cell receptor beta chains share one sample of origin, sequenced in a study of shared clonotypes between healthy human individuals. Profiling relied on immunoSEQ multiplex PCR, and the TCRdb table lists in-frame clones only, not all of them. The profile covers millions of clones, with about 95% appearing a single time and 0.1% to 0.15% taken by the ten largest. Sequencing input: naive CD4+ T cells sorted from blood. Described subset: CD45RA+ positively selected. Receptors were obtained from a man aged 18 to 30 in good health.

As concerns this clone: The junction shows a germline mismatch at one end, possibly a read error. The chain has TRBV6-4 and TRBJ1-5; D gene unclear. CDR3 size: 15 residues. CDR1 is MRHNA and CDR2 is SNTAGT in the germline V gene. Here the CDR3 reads CASSDSHGSNQPQHF. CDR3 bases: TGTGCCAGCAGCGACTCCCATGGTAGCAATCAGCCCCAGCATTTT.

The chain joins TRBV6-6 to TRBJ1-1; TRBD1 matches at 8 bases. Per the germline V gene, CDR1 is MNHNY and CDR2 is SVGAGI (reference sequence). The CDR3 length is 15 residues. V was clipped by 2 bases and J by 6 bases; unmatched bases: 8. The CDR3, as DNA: TGTGCCAGCAGTTACCTTCCGGACAGGGAGCCTGAAGCTTTCTTT. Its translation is CASSYLPDREPEAFF.

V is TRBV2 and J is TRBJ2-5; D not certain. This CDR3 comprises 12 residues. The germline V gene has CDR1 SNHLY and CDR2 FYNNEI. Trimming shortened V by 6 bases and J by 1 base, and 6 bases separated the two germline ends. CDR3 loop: CASRQAQETQYF. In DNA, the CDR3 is TGTGCCAGCAGGCAGGCCCAAGAGACCCAGTACTTC. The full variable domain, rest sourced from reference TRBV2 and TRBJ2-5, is EPEVTQTPSHQVTQMGQEVILRCVPISNHLYFYWYRQILGQKVEFLVSFYNNEISEKSEIFDDQFSVERPDGSNFTLKIRSTKLEDSAMYFCASRQAQETQYFGPGTRLLVL.

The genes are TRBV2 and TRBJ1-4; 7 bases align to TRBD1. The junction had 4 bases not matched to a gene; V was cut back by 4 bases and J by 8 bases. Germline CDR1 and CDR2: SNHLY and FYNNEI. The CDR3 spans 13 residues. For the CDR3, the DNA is TGTGCCAGCAGTGCGCAGGGGGGCGAAAAACTGTTTTTT. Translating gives CASSAQGGEKLFF.

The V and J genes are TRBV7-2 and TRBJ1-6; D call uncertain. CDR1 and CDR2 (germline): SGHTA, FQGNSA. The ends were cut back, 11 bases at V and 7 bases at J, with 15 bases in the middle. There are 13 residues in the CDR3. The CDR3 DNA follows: TGTGCCTGTGGAGGGAGTGACAATTCACCCCTCCACTTT. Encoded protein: CACGGSDNSPLHF.

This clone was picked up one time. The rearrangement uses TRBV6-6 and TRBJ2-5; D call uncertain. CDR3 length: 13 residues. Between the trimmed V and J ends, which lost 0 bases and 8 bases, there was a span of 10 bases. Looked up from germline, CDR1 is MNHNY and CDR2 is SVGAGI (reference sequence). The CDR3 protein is CASSYSTRDTQYF. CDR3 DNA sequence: TGTGCCAGCAGTTACTCGACCCGAGACACCCAGTACTTC.

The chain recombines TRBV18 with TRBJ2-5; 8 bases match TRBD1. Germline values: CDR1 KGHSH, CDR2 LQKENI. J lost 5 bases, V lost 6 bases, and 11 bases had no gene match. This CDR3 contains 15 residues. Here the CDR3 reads CASSTSAGGHETQYF. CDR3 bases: TGTGCCAGCTCCACCAGTGCAGGGGGCCACGAGACCCAGTACTTC.

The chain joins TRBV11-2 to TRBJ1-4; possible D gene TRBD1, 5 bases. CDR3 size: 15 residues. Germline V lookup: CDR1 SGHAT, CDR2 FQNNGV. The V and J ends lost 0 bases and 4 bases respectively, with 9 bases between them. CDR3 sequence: CASSLEGRGNEKLFF. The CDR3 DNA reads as TGTGCCAGCAGCTTAGAGGGAAGGGGTAATGAAAAACTGTTTTTT.

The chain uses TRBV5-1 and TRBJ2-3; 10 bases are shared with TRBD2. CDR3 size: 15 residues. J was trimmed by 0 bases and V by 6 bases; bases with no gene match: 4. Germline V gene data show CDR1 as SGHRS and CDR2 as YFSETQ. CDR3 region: CASTSGGLSTDTQYF. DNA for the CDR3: TGCGCCAGCACTAGCGGGGGCCTAAGCACAGATACGCAGTATTTT.

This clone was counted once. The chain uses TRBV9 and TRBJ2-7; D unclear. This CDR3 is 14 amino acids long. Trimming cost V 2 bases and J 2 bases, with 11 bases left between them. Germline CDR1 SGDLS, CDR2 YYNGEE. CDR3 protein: CASSVSSLTYEQYF. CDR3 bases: TGTGCCAGCAGCGTTAGCTCGCTGACCTACGAGCAGTACTTC. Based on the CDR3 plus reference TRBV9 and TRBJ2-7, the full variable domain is DSGVTQTPKHLITATGQRVTLRCSPRSGDLSVYWYQQSLDQGLQFLIQYYNGEERAKGNILERFSAQQFPDLHSELNLSSLELGDSALYFCASSVSSLTYEQYFGPGTRLTVT.

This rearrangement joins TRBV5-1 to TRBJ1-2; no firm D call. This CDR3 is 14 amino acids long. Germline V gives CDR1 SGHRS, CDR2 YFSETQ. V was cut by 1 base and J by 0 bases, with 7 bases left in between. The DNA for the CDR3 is TGCGCCAGCAGCTTGCCTCAGTCTAACTATGGCTACACCTTC. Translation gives CASSLPQSNYGYTF.

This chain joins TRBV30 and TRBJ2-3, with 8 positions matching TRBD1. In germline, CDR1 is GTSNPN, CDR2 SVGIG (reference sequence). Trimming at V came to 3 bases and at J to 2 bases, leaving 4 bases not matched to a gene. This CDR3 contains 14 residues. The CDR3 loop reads CAWRDRVPTDTQYF. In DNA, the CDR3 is TGTGCCTGGAGGGACAGGGTGCCCACAGATACGCAGTATTTT.

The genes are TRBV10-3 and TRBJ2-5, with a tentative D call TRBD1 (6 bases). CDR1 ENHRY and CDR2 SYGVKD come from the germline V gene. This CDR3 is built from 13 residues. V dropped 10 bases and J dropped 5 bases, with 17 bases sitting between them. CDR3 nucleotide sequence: TGTGCCACCACGGACAGTGAGCCGGAGACCCAGTACTTC. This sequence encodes CATTDSEPETQYF.

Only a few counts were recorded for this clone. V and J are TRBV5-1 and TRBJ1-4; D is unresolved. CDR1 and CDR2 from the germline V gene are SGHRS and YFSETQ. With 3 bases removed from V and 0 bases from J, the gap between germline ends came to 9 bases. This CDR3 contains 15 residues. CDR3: CASSSNTATNEKLFF. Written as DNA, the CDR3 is TGCGCCAGCAGCTCAAACACAGCAACTAATGAAAAACTGTTTTTT.

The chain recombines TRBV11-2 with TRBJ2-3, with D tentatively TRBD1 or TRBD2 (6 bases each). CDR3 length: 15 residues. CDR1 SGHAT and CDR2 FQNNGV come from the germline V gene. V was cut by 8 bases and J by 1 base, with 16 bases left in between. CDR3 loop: CASGSGAFRTDTQYF. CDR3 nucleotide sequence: TGTGCCAGCGGGTCGGGGGCCTTCCGCACAGATACGCAGTATTTT. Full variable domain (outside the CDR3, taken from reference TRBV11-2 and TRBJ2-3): EAGVAQSPRYKIIEKRQSVAFWCNPISGHATLYWYQQILGQGPKLLIQFQNNGVVDDSQLPKDRFSAERLKGVDSTLKIQPAKLEDSAVYLCASGSGAFRTDTQYFGPGTRLTVL.

CDR3 residues: CASSYRAGYGYTF. The DNA for the CDR3 is TGTGCCAGCAGCTATCGGGCAGGGTATGGCTACACCTTC. The chain carries TRBV7-2 and TRBJ1-2, with D maybe TRBD1 (5 bases). The CDR3 runs 13 residues. Germline CDR1 and CDR2: SGHTA and FQGNSA. V lost 4 bases, J lost 5 bases, and 11 bases lay in between.

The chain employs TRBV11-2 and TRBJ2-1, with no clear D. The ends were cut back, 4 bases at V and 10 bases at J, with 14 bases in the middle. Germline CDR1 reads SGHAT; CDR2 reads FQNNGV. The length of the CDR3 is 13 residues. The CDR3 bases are TGTGCCAGCAGCTCCCGATTTTCCGGCGAGCAGTTCTTC. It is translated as CASSSRFSGEQFF. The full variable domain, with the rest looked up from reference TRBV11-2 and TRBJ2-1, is EAGVAQSPRYKIIEKRQSVAFWCNPISGHATLYWYQQILGQGPKLLIQFQNNGVVDDSQLPKDRFSAERLKGVDSTLKIQPAKLEDSAVYLCASSSRFSGEQFFGPGTRLTVL.

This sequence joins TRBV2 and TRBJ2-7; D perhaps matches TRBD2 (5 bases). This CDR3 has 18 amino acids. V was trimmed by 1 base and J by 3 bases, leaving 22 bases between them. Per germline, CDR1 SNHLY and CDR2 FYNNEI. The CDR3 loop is CASSEGGMGRLGVYEQYF. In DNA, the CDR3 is TGTGCCAGCAGTGAAGGTGGGATGGGTCGCCTCGGGGTCTACGAGCAGTACTTC.

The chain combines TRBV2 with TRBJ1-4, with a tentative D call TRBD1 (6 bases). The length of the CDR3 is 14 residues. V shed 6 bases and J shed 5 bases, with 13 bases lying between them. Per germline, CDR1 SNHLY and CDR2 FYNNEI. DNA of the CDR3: TGTGCCAGCAGCGTCGACAGGATAAATGAAAAACTGTTTTTT. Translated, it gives CASSVDRINEKLFF.

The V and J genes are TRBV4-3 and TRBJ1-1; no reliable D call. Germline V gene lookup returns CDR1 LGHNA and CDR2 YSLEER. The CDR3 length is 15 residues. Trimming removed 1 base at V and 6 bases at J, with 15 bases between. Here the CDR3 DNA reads TGCGCCAGCAGCCAAGGCCTTGGGTCGCCGGCTGAAGCTTTCTTT. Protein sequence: CASSQGLGSPAEAFF.